The next 31 T cell receptor beta chains were all read from a single sample in a study of blood T cell repertoires in COVID-19. Some clones are missing from TCRdb's copy, which holds only in-frame ones; the method was immunoSEQ multiplex PCR. The sample has hundreds of thousands of clones, around nine tenths seen once; the top ten hold approximately 1.5%. Sequenced input: PBMCs or T cells enriched from blood (not recorded which). These TCRs come from a woman between 45 and 60 years old who had recovered from COVID-19.

The genes are TRBV28 and TRBJ2-1; 10 nucleotides match TRBD1. Germline CDR1 is MDHEN and CDR2 is SYDVKM. V lost 5 bases and J lost 3; bases outside the gene matches: 4. This CDR3 has 15 residues. CDR3 sequence (DNA): TGTGCCAGCAGTAAGGGACAGGGGTTCTACAATGAGCAGTTCTTC. The encoded protein is CASSKGQGFYNEQFF.

The chain uses TRBV6-6 and TRBJ1-5, with no clear D. Germline loops: CDR1 MNHNY, CDR2 SVGAGI (reference sequence). The CDR3 length is 14 residues. V lost 6 bases to trimming and J lost 0 bases, with 9 bases between them. DNA for the CDR3: TGTGCCAGCAGCTTAATAGATAGCAATCAGCCCCAGCATTTT. Translating gives CASSLIDSNQPQHF.

The DNA for the CDR3 is TGTGCCAGCTCGGGAGTTGTAGGACGGTCCTACGAGCAGTACTTC. Translated, it gives CASSGVVGRSYEQYF. The J gene is TRBJ2-7, the V gene TRBV11-2, with D perhaps matching TRBD2 (6 bases). CDR1 SGHAT and CDR2 FQNNGV come from the germline V gene. This CDR3 has 15 amino acids. V gave up 8 bases and J gave up 1 base, with 18 bases separating them.

The J gene is TRBJ2-7, the V gene TRBV4-1, with 7 bases aligning to TRBD1. The CDR3 is made up of 15 amino acids. V lost 4 bases and J lost 6; bases outside the gene matches: 12. CDR1 MGHRA and CDR2 YSYEKL come from the germline V gene. The CDR3 bases are TGCGCCAGCAGCCCAGGCAGATACACAGGGGTCGAGCAGTACTTC. Translating it yields CASSPGRYTGVEQYF.

This chain connects TRBV15 to TRBJ1-2, with D maybe TRBD1 (5 bases). Germline V CDR1 and CDR2: LNHNV, YYDKDF (reference sequence). The CDR3 is 13 amino acids. Trimming removed 5 bases from V and 6 bases from J, with 13 bases in between. CDR3 region: CATSLRGWNGYTF. Written as DNA, the CDR3 is TGTGCCACCAGCTTAAGGGGTTGGAATGGCTACACCTTC. Based on the CDR3 plus reference TRBV15 and TRBJ1-2, the full variable domain is DAMVIQNPRYQVTQFGKPVTLSCSQTLNHNVMYWYQQKSSQAPKLLFHYYDKDFNNEADTPDNFQSRRPNTSFCFLDIRSPGLGDTAMYLCATSLRGWNGYTFGSGTRLTVV.

The chain recombines TRBV3-1 (or the pseudogene TRBV3-2) with TRBJ2-7, with TRBD2 identical over 8 bases. Looked up from germline, CDR1 is LGHDT and CDR2 is YNNKEL (reference sequence). The CDR3 has 16 residues. The trim removed 4 bases at V and 3 bases at J, leaving 11 bases unmatched. CDR3 protein: CASSRAGAGEFYEQYF. The CDR3, as DNA: TGTGCCAGCAGCCGCGCAGGAGCGGGAGAATTCTACGAGCAGTACTTC.

This chain connects TRBV7-2 to TRBJ1-2; unclear D gene. The CDR3 consists of 12 residues. Between the trimmed V and J ends, which lost 3 bases and 1 base, there was a span of 3 bases. Germline V lookup: CDR1 SGHTA, CDR2 FQGNSA. CDR3 amino acids: CASSFLNYGYTF. The DNA of the CDR3 is TGTGCCAGCAGCTTCCTTAACTATGGCTACACCTTC.

In its sample, this clone was seen a few times. This rearrangement joins TRBV19 to TRBJ2-7; D is unclear. Germline loops: CDR1 LNHDA, CDR2 SQIVND (reference sequence). The CDR3 is 15 residues long. Trimming left V 3 bases short and J 0 bases short, with 12 bases between. In nucleotides, the CDR3 is TGTGCCAGTAGTATTGCCGTTGCGAGCTCCTACGAGCAGTACTTC. It yields the protein CASSIAVASSYEQYF.

The chain employs TRBV9 and TRBJ2-7; the match to TRBD2 covers 14 bases. There are 17 residues in the CDR3. V was clipped by 3 bases and J by 0 bases; unmatched bases: 5. Per the germline V gene, CDR1 is SGDLS and CDR2 is YYNGEE. CDR3 loop: CASSAEGLAGVSYEQYF. As DNA, the CDR3 is TGTGCCAGCAGCGCGGAGGGACTAGCGGGAGTCTCCTACGAGCAGTACTTC.

The rearrangement joins TRBV27 to TRBJ2-7, with 10 bases matching TRBD2. This CDR3 is 15 amino acids long. CDR1 MNHEY and CDR2 SMNVEV come from the germline V gene (reference sequence). The J segment lost 6 bases and the V segment lost 5 bases, leaving 10 bases of the junction unmatched. CDR3 nucleotides: TGTGCCAGCAGTCGAATAGCGGGGGGATTGGGCGAGCAGTACTTC. Translating gives CASSRIAGGLGEQYF.

V usage is TRBV25-1 and J usage is TRBJ1-1, with D possibly being TRBD1 (6 bases). CDR3 length: 13 amino acids. V shed 8 bases and J shed 8 bases, with 18 bases lying between them. Germline lookup yields CDR1 MGHDK and CDR2 SYGVNS. The CDR3 DNA is TGTGCCAGCCGCCTCCGGGACACAAGAGAAGCTTTCTTT. Protein: CASRLRDTREAFF.

The chain combines TRBV12-5 with TRBJ2-1; 9 nucleotides match TRBD1. The ends lost 0 bases at V and 7 bases at J; junction bases unmatched: 7. Germline V lookup: CDR1 LGHNT, CDR2 FRNRAP. The CDR3 length is 16 residues. The CDR3 region has the DNA TGTGCTAGTGGTTTGGTCATCGGACAGGGGAGTAATGAGCAGTTCTTC. It codes for CASGLVIGQGSNEQFF.

The V call is TRBV10-1, the J call TRBJ2-7, with D possibly matching TRBD1 (5 bases). Germline V CDR1 and CDR2: WNHNN, SYGVQD (reference sequence). The CDR3 contains 13 residues. V lost 4 bases to trimming and J lost 3 bases, with 10 bases between them. The chain's CDR3 is CASSVRQGYEQYF. CDR3 in DNA: TGCGCCAGCAGTGTACGGCAGGGCTACGAGCAGTACTTC.

The chain has TRBV9 and TRBJ2-5, with 10 bases lining up with TRBD1. CDR1 is SGDLS, CDR2 YYNGEE, per germline. The CDR3 is 18 residues long. J was trimmed by 4 bases and V by 3 bases; bases with no gene match: 15. The CDR3 here is CASSDGTGAFADSETQYF. CDR3 DNA: TGTGCCAGCAGCGACGGGACAGGGGCTTTTGCGGACTCAGAGACCCAGTACTTC.

Turning to this clone: The junction departs from the called germline gene at one end, perhaps through a read error. The chain is built from TRBV4-1 and TRBJ2-1; 11 bases line up with TRBD2. Germline CDR1 and CDR2: MGHRA and YSYEKL. The CDR3 sequence is 13 residues long. DNA for the CDR3: TGCGCCAGCAGCCAAGATGTTGGGACTAGCGGTATCTTC. As protein: CASSQDVGTSGIF.

This clone was detected a few times. The V and J genes are TRBV9 and TRBJ1-1; maybe TRBD1 (6 bases). The germline V and J ends were trimmed by 4 bases and 8 bases, with 18 bases remaining between them. CDR1 is SGDLS and CDR2 is YYNGEE in the germline V gene. The CDR3 length is 14 residues. For the CDR3, the DNA is TGTGCCAGCAGCCCCGATGGGGCCACAGGGGAAGCTTTCTTT. Translation gives CASSPDGATGEAFF. Full variable domain (missing parts from reference TRBV9 and TRBJ1-1): DSGVTQTPKHLITATGQRVTLRCSPRSGDLSVYWYQQSLDQGLQFLIQYYNGEERAKGNILERFSAQQFPDLHSELNLSSLELGDSALYFCASSPDGATGEAFFGQGTRLTVV.

In its sample, this clone was seen many times. The chain joins TRBV6-1 to TRBJ1-5; TRBD1 aligns across 11 bases. Germline CDR1 MNHNS, CDR2 SASEGT. V lost 1 base to trimming and J lost 7 bases; unmatched junction nucleotides: 6. The CDR3 has 16 residues. The CDR3, as DNA: TGTGCCAGCAGTGAAGACACCGGGACAGGGGGGCAGCCCCAGCATTTT. Its protein is CASSEDTGTGGQPQHF.

The CDR3 here is CATRETSRPDTQYF. CDR3 DNA: TGTGCCACCAGGGAGACTAGCCGTCCAGATACGCAGTATTTT. This chain links TRBV24-1 with TRBJ2-3; TRBD2 matches at 7 bases. V gave up 7 bases and J gave up 4 bases; unmatched junction bases: 7. The CDR3 loop spans 14 amino acids. The germline V gene encodes CDR1 KGHDR and CDR2 SFDVKD.

This chain links TRBV12-3 or TRBV12-4 with TRBJ2-7; D unclear. V lost 5 bases and J 6 bases, leaving 14 bases between the germline ends. The CDR3 contains 13 residues. CDR3 amino acids: CASSLTPMGEQYF. The CDR3 DNA follows: TGTGCCAGCAGTCTGACACCCATGGGCGAGCAGTACTTC.

V gene TRBV24-1 combines with J gene TRBJ2-6, with unresolved D. This CDR3 is built from 13 residues. Germline-derived CDR1 and CDR2 are KGHDR and SFDVKD. Deletions cut 9 bases from V and 0 bases from J, with 5 bases between. In DNA form, the CDR3 reads TGTGCCACCTCTAACTCTGGGGCCAACGTCCTGACTTTC. This sequence encodes CATSNSGANVLTF.

The gene calls are TRBV18 and TRBJ2-5; no reliable D call. The CDR3 is 12 residues long. The V gene lost 3 bases and the J gene lost 3 bases, with 5 bases spanning the gap. CDR1 and CDR2 from the germline V gene are KGHSH and LQKENI. CDR3 coding DNA: TGTGCCAGCTCACCTGTAGAAGAGACCCAGTACTTC. This encodes CASSPVEETQYF.

This CDR3 is CSVATSGRIYNEQFF. The DNA of the CDR3 is TGCAGCGTCGCGACTAGCGGGAGAATCTACAATGAGCAGTTCTTC. V gene TRBV29-1 combines with J gene TRBJ2-1; 12 positions agree with TRBD2. The CDR3 runs 15 residues. Germline V gene sequence: CDR1 SQVTM, CDR2 ANQGSEA. The trim removed 6 bases at V and 3 bases at J, leaving 6 bases unmatched.

This chain connects TRBV5-5 to TRBJ2-2, with TRBD1 matching over 9 bases. The CDR3 is 15 amino acids. CDR1 and CDR2 (germline): SGHKS, YYEKEE (reference sequence). V was clipped by 7 bases and J by 6 bases; unmatched bases: 10. The CDR3 spells CASGLDRGFAGELFF. The DNA for the CDR3 is TGTGCCAGCGGCCTGGACAGGGGTTTCGCCGGGGAGCTGTTTTTT.

The chain is built from TRBV18 and TRBJ2-1; TRBD2 matches at 7 bases. Per germline, CDR1 KGHSH and CDR2 LQKENI. The CDR3 contains 18 residues. Losses at the gene ends were 0 bases for V and 4 bases for J; bases not matched to a gene: 12. This CDR3 is CASSPPVAGAKAYNEQFF. CDR3 nucleotides: TGTGCCAGCTCACCACCGGTGGCGGGAGCGAAGGCATACAATGAGCAGTTCTTC.

The J gene is TRBJ2-3, the V gene TRBV28; 8 bases align to TRBD2. The V gene end was trimmed by 3 bases and the J gene end by 5 bases; junction bases not matched to a gene: 7. Germline CDR1 and CDR2: MDHEN and SYDVKM. The length of the CDR3 is 15 residues. This CDR3 is CASSFLAGGVDTQYF. DNA for the CDR3: TGTGCCAGCAGTTTCCTTGCGGGAGGAGTAGATACGCAGTATTTT.

The chain couples TRBV6-2 or TRBV6-3 to TRBJ1-1, with 8 bases that match TRBD1. Germline CDR1 is MNHEY and CDR2 is SVGEGT. This CDR3 contains 14 residues. J lost 6 bases, V lost 4 bases, and 7 bases had no gene match. CDR3 sequence reads: CASSSQGARAEAFF. The CDR3 DNA is TGTGCCAGCAGTTCCCAGGGGGCTAGGGCTGAAGCTTTCTTT.

The V gene is TRBV6-2 or TRBV6-3, the J gene TRBJ1-1; D unresolved. There are 13 residues in the CDR3. Trimming cost V 5 bases and J 8 bases, with 15 bases left between them. Germline assignment: CDR1 MNHEY and CDR2 SVGEGT. CDR3 DNA sequence: TGTGCCAGCAGTAGGGCTTACGAGGGAGAAGCTTTCTTT. This encodes CASSRAYEGEAFF.

CDR3 coding DNA: TGTGCCAGCAGCTCGTTAGGACAGGGGGAATACAATGAGCAGTTCTTC. It specifies CASSSLGQGEYNEQFF. This sequence joins TRBV5-6 and TRBJ2-1; 10 positions agree with TRBD1. CDR3 length equals 16 residues. Trimming at V came to 3 bases and at J to 4 bases, leaving 7 bases not matched to a gene. Per the germline V gene, CDR1 is SGHDT and CDR2 is YYEEEE.

The rearrangement links TRBV29-1 to TRBJ2-3; 7 bases match TRBD2. Germline V gene data show CDR1 as SQVTM and CDR2 as ANQGSEA. This CDR3 comprises 14 residues. V was pared by 7 bases and J by 2 bases, with 9 bases of the junction left unmatched. The CDR3 DNA reads TGCAGCGCCCGTCTAGCGGAAATCACAGATACGCAGTATTTT. This sequence encodes CSARLAEITDTQYF.

The V call is TRBV27, the J call TRBJ1-2; 11 nucleotides align to TRBD1. J was trimmed by 4 bases and V by 9 bases; bases with no gene match: 4. The V gene's germline CDR1 is MNHEY and CDR2 SMNVEV (reference sequence). The CDR3 has 13 amino acids. The CDR3 coding sequence is TGTGCCAGTCGGGACAGGGGGGGCTATGGCTACACCTTC. Protein sequence: CASRDRGGYGYTF.

This chain joins TRBV28 and TRBJ2-1; perhaps TRBD2 as D (6 bases). This CDR3 region has 16 residues. Germline V gene data show CDR1 as MDHEN and CDR2 as SYDVKM. Trimming shortened V by 1 base and J by 3 bases, and 13 bases separated the two germline ends. The DNA for the CDR3 is TGTGCCAGCAGTTTATCCACCGGGACTTACTACAATGAGCAGTTCTTC. This codes for CASSLSTGTYYNEQFF.